This TCR beta chain appears in the sequencing data of a study of cytomegalovirus exposure and HLA in healthy donors. Per the germline V gene, CDR1 is GTSNPN and CDR2 is SVGIG (reference sequence). V was shortened by 0 bases and J by 6 bases, with 6 bases between the two germline ends. The CDR3 has 12 residues. Method: immunoSEQ multiplex PCR; TCRdb's copy keeps in-frame clones and lacks some. The sample includes tens of thousands of clones, nearly 90% of them seen just once. The TCR comes from a woman aged 18-29 years in good health and CMV-seronegative. The sequenced sample consisted of PBMCs. This chain links TRBV30 with TRBJ2-1; no clear D gene. The CDR3 loop is CAWSVLVNEQFF. The CDR3 DNA reads TGTGCCTGGAGTGTACTTGTCAATGAGCAGTTCTTC.